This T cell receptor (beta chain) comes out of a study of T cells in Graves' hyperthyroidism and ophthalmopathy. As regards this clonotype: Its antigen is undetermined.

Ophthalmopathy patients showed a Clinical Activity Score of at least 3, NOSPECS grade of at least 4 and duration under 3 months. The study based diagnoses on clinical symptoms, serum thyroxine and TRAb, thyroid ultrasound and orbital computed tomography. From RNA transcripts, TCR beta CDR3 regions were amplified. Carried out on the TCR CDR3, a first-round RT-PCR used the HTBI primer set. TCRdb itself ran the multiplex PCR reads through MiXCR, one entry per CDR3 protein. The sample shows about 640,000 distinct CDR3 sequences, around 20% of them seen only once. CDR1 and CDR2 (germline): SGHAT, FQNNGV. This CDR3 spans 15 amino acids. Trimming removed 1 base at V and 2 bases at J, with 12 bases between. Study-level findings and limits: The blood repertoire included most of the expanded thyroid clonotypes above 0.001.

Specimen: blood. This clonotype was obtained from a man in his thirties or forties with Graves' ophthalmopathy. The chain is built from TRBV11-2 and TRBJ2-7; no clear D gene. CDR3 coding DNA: TGTGCCAGCAGCTTAGCTCTGGACGGAACCTACGAGCAGTACTTC. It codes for CASSLALDGTYEQYF.